Each of the 23 T cell receptor beta chains below was sequenced from the same sample in a study of shared clonotypes between healthy human individuals. Measured with immunoSEQ multiplex PCR; TCRdb has only the in-frame clones, and not every one. The table lists a few million clones, 85% to 95% of them singletons, with 0.37% in the top ten. The sample comprised naive CD4+ T cells from PBMCs. The subset denotes: CD45RA+ positively selected. The receptors originated from a man aged 18 to 35 in good health. Some clones in this sample may be carry-over from other donors' samples.

The V gene is TRBV9, the J gene TRBJ2-3, with 7 bases that match TRBD1. The CDR3 covers 15 residues. With V trimmed by 4 bases and J by 3 bases, 8 bases remained unmatched. Germline CDR1 reads SGDLS; CDR2 reads YYNGEE. The CDR3 DNA reads as TGTGCCAGCAGCTCTCCCGGGACAGTAACAGATACGCAGTATTTT. It codes for CASSSPGTVTDTQYF.

This rearrangement joins TRBV2 to TRBJ2-7, with TRBD2 as a possible D gene (7 bases). V lost 4 bases, J lost 1 base, and 11 bases lay in between. This CDR3 region has 14 residues. Germline lookup yields CDR1 SNHLY and CDR2 FYNNEI. The CDR3 sequence: CASSGGGGSYEQYF. CDR3 nucleotides: TGTGCCAGCAGTGGAGGGGGAGGGTCCTACGAGCAGTACTTC.

The chain combines TRBV7-2 with TRBJ2-3; no firm D call. This CDR3 contains 12 residues. Germline CDR1 SGHTA, CDR2 FQGNSA. Trimming took off 4 bases at V and 4 bases at J, with 6 bases between the two ends. CDR3 nucleotide sequence: TGTGCCAGCAGCTCCTGGCCAGATACGCAGTATTTT. Protein: CASSSWPDTQYF.

In the case of this clone: The identical CDR3 is also encoded by other nucleotide sequences in the sample. The J gene is TRBJ1-3, the V gene TRBV11-2; 9 bases agree with TRBD1. Germline V gene data show CDR1 as SGHAT and CDR2 as FQNNGV. Trimming took 5 bases from V and 4 from J; bases not matched to a gene: 3. The CDR3 contains 14 residues. The CDR3 DNA follows: TGTGCCAGCAGCCGGGACAGGGCGGGAAACACCATATATTTT. It is translated as CASSRDRAGNTIYF. The full variable domain, rest sourced from reference TRBV11-2 and TRBJ1-3, is EAGVAQSPRYKIIEKRQSVAFWCNPISGHATLYWYQQILGQGPKLLIQFQNNGVVDDSQLPKDRFSAERLKGVDSTLKIQPAKLEDSAVYLCASSRDRAGNTIYFGEGSWLTVV.

The gene calls are TRBV30 and TRBJ1-1; D is perhaps TRBD1 (6 bases). Trimming pared 4 bases from V and 5 bases from J, leaving 20 bases between. The germline V gene has CDR1 GTSNPN and CDR2 SVGIG (reference sequence). This CDR3 is built from 15 residues. CDR3 sequence reads: CAWIGSRGRQTEAFF. Here the CDR3 DNA reads TGTGCCTGGATTGGTTCCAGGGGTCGACAGACTGAAGCTTTCTTT.

The chain is built from TRBV15 and TRBJ1-4; tentatively, D is TRBD1 (6 bases). This CDR3 spans 13 amino acids. Looked up from germline, CDR1 is LNHNV and CDR2 is YYDKDF (reference sequence). Between the trimmed V and J ends, which lost 7 bases and 7 bases, there was a span of 13 bases. CDR3 region: CATTRGKSEKLFF. The CDR3 DNA is TGTGCCACCACCAGGGGAAAGAGTGAAAAACTGTTTTTT.

The chain uses TRBV6-6 and TRBJ2-7; D not resolved. Per the germline V gene, CDR1 is MNHNY and CDR2 is SVGAGI (reference sequence). V was clipped by 4 bases and J by 0 bases, with 10 bases between them. The CDR3 has 14 amino acids. CDR3 nucleotides: TGTGCCAGCAGTTCGGGTAGGGCCTCCTACGAGCAGTACTTC. Residues: CASSSGRASYEQYF.

This chain uses TRBV7-3 with TRBJ2-3; possibly TRBD2 for D (5 bases). The CDR3 sequence is 15 residues long. The V end lost 3 bases, the J end lost 3 bases, and 13 bases lay between the germline ends. Per germline, CDR1 SGHTA and CDR2 FQGTGA. The CDR3 DNA reads as TGTGCCAGCAGCTTGGCGGGCCTTGGGACAGATACGCAGTATTTT. Protein product: CASSLAGLGTDTQYF.

The count of this clone is one. The chain couples TRBV18 to TRBJ2-7; TRBD1 matches 8 bases. There are 16 residues in the CDR3. The ends lost 3 bases at V and 0 bases at J; junction bases unmatched: 7. Germline-derived CDR1 and CDR2 are KGHSH and LQKENI. This CDR3 is CASSPSRTGPSYEQYF. The CDR3 nucleotides are TGTGCCAGCTCACCTAGTAGGACAGGGCCCTCCTACGAGCAGTACTTC. Full variable domain (remainder filled in from reference TRBV18 and TRBJ2-7): NAGVMQNPRHLVRRRGQEARLRCSPMKGHSHVYWYRQLPEEGLKFMVYLQKENIIDESGMPKERFSAEFPKEGPSILRIQQVVRGDSAAYFCASSPSRTGPSYEQYFGPGTRLTVT.

On this clone: Different DNA sequences within this sample yield the same CDR3. V is TRBV5-1 and J is TRBJ2-3, with unresolved D. The CDR3 is made up of 15 amino acids. Germline V lookup: CDR1 SGHRS, CDR2 YFSETQ. V lost 2 bases and J lost 1, with 11 bases in between. CDR3: CASSLPLAGTDTQYF. CDR3 DNA: TGCGCCAGCAGCTTACCCCTCGCGGGCACAGATACGCAGTATTTT. The variable domain in full, completed from reference TRBV5-1 and TRBJ2-3, reads KAGVTQTPRYLIKTRGQQVTLSCSPISGHRSVSWYQQTPGQGLQFLFEYFSETQRNKGNFPGRFSGRQFSNSRSEMNVSTLELGDSALYLCASSLPLAGTDTQYFGPGTRLTVL.

As for this clone: The same CDR3 arises from other DNA sequences in this sample as well. The chain combines TRBV28 with TRBJ2-3; D unresolved. The CDR3 runs to 13 residues. V dropped 4 bases and J dropped 6 bases, with 11 bases sitting between them. The germline gives CDR1 MDHEN, CDR2 SYDVKM. The CDR3 loop is CASSSPLLDTQYF. The CDR3 nucleotides read TGTGCCAGCAGTTCGCCTCTCTTGGATACGCAGTATTTT.

The V gene is TRBV25-1, the J gene TRBJ2-5, with TRBD2 identical over 9 bases. The germline V gene encodes CDR1 MGHDK and CDR2 SYGVNS. This CDR3 contains 16 residues. V was pared by 5 bases and J by 5 bases, with 12 bases of the junction left unmatched. The CDR3 DNA follows: TGTGCCAGCAGTCCGGGACTAGCTGCTATGGGGGAGACCCAGTACTTC. This codes for CASSPGLAAMGETQYF.

This clone appeared once. The chain combines TRBV18 with TRBJ2-5; D is unclear. Germline CDR1 is KGHSH and CDR2 is LQKENI. The CDR3 consists of 12 residues. V lost 6 bases to trimming and J lost 2 bases, with 7 bases between them. CDR3 sequence: CASSNRQETQYF. Written as DNA, the CDR3 is TGTGCCAGCTCGAATAGGCAAGAGACCCAGTACTTC.

The chain employs TRBV13 and TRBJ2-2; D gene ambiguous. Germline CDR1 is PRHDT and CDR2 is FYEKMQ (reference sequence). Trimming stripped 1 base from V and 4 bases from J, with 13 bases between. This CDR3 is 16 amino acids long. CDR3 in amino acids: CASSLVSGSGTGELFF. The CDR3 nucleotides read TGTGCCAGCAGCTTAGTATCCGGGTCGGGCACCGGGGAGCTGTTTTTT.

V usage is TRBV7-9 and J usage is TRBJ1-5; tentatively, D is TRBD1 (5 bases). V gave up 2 bases and J gave up 7 bases, with 9 bases separating them. This CDR3 has 13 amino acids. Germline values: CDR1 SEHNR, CDR2 FQNEAQ (reference sequence). CDR3 DNA: TGTGCCAGCAGCTTAAAGGGGCCCCAGCCCCAGCATTTT. Its protein is CASSLKGPQPQHF. The variable domain in full, completed from reference TRBV7-9 and TRBJ1-5, reads DTGVSQNPRHKITKRGQNVTFRCDPISEHNRLYWYRQTLGQGPEFLTYFQNEAQLEKSRLLSDRFSAERPKGSFSTLEIQRTEQGDSAMYLCASSLKGPQPQHFGDGTRLSIL.

V gene TRBV7-3 combines with J gene TRBJ2-3; 7 bases are a match to TRBD2. The V gene end was trimmed by 2 bases and the J gene end by 5 bases; junction bases not matched to a gene: 7. The CDR3 has 15 amino acids. Germline loops: CDR1 SGHTA, CDR2 FQGTGA. The CDR3 DNA is TGTGCCAGCAGCTTAGGGGTCGGGGAGGGAGATACGCAGTATTTT. Translating gives CASSLGVGEGDTQYF.

This sequence joins TRBV7-9 and TRBJ1-6, with a tentative D call TRBD1 (6 bases). CDR3 size: 15 residues. CDR1 is SEHNR, CDR2 FQNEAQ, per germline (reference sequence). V was pared by 1 base and J by 4 bases, with 8 bases between. DNA of the CDR3: TGTGCCAGCAGCTTAGTGGGGGCTTATAATTCACCCCTCCACTTT. This gives the protein CASSLVGAYNSPLHF.

The rearrangement joins TRBV5-1 to TRBJ2-6; D unresolved. V lost 4 bases, J lost 4 bases, and 15 bases lay in between. Germline V gene data show CDR1 as SGHRS and CDR2 as YFSETQ. The CDR3 loop spans 16 amino acids. CDR3 region: CASSPDRFAGANVLTF. The CDR3 coding sequence is TGCGCCAGCAGCCCGGACCGCTTCGCCGGGGCCAACGTCCTGACTTTC.

The V gene is TRBV4-3, the J gene TRBJ2-2; 7 bases align to TRBD2. The CDR3 has 18 residues. J gave up 2 bases and V 3 bases, and 12 bases lay outside the gene matches. Germline V gene sequence: CDR1 LGHNA, CDR2 YSLEER. As DNA, the CDR3 is TGCGCCAGCAGCCAGCAGACGGGGGTAGCGGGTAACACCGGGGAGCTGTTTTTT. This sequence encodes CASSQQTGVAGNTGELFF.

The chain joins TRBV2 to TRBJ1-5, with no clear D. In germline, CDR1 is SNHLY, CDR2 FYNNEI. V was trimmed by 4 bases and J by 3 bases, leaving 10 bases between them. CDR3 length equals 14 residues. CDR3 nucleotide sequence: TGTGCCAGCAGTGCCTGGGTTTACAATCAGCCCCAGCATTTT. Its protein product is CASSAWVYNQPQHF.

This clone was detected once. The rearrangement links TRBV5-4 to TRBJ2-7, with 7 nucleotides matching TRBD2. The CDR3 totals 15 residues. Per germline, CDR1 SGHNT and CDR2 YYREEE (reference sequence). Unmatched junction bases numbered 12, after V lost 2 bases and J lost 7 bases. Written as DNA, the CDR3 is TGTGCCAGCAGCTTAGGTCTAGCGGCCTCGGGTGAGCAGTACTTC. It yields the protein CASSLGLAASGEQYF.

The chain combines TRBV6-5 with TRBJ2-7, with D perhaps matching TRBD2 (6 bases). Between the trimmed V and J ends, which lost 8 bases and 2 bases, there was a span of 13 bases. CDR3 length: 13 residues. The germline gives CDR1 MNHEY, CDR2 SVGAGI. CDR3: CASLGRGAYEQYF. The CDR3 nucleotides read TGTGCCAGCTTAGGCCGCGGGGCCTACGAGCAGTACTTC.

The CDR3 sequence: CASRLWGEADTQYF. CDR3 nucleotide sequence: TGTGCCAGCAGACTCTGGGGGGAGGCAGATACGCAGTATTTT. The V and J genes are TRBV7-3 and TRBJ2-3, with D possibly matching TRBD2 (6 bases). From germline, CDR1 is SGHTA and CDR2 FQGTGA. The V gene lost 6 bases and the J gene lost 4 bases, with 14 bases spanning the gap. The CDR3 has 14 amino acids.